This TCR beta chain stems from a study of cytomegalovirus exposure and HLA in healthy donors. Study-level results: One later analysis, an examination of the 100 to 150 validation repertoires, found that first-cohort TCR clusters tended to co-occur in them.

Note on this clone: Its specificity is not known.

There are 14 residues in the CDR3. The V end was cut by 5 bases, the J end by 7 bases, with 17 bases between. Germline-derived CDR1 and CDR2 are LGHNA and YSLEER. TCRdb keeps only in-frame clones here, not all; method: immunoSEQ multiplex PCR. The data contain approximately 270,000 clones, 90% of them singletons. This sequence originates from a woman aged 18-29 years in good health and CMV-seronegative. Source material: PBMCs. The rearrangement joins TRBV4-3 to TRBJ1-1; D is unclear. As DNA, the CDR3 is TGCGCCAGCAGCACCTCTCTCGGGCGGGGTGAAGCTTTCTTT. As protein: CASSTSLGRGEAFF.